The sequence of this T cell receptor (beta chain) was determined in a study of identical twins. This CDR3 comprises 17 residues. Germline loops: CDR1 SGHRS, CDR2 YFSETQ. The ends lost 4 bases at V and 6 bases at J; junction bases unmatched: 15. All donors comprised healthy Caucasians. MiXCR, applied by TCRdb to the 5' RACE reads, yields one record per CDR3 protein. The sample carries 750,000 to 950,000 distinct CDR3 sequences, over 9% recorded once. This clonotype was seen a few times. The same data also went into a second study, on yellow fever vaccine responses in identical twins.

V is TRBV5-1 and J is TRBJ2-3, with TRBD2 identical over 9 bases. Sequences were obtained from PBMCs. The TCR sequence derives from a woman under 30 in good health. CDR3 loop: CASSLNNRGGAADTQYF. Here the CDR3 DNA reads TGCGCCAGCAGCCTGAATAACCGCGGGGGGGCCGCGGATACGCAGTATTTT.